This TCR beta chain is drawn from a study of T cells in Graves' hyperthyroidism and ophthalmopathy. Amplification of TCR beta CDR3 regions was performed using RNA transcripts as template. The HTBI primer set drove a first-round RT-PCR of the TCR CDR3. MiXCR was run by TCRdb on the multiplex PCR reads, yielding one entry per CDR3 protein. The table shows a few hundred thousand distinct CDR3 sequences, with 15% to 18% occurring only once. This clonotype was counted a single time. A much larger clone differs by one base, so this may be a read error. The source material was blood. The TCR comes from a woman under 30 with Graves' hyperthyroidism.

The CDR3 sequence is CVSSQGPSGYNEQFF. The DNA for the CDR3 is TGTGTCAGCAGCCAAGGGCCTAGCGGCTACAATGAGCAGTTCTTC. V gene TRBV3-1 combines with J gene TRBJ2-1, with TRBD2 matching 7 bases. CDR1 is LGHDT and CDR2 is YNNKEL in the germline V gene (reference sequence). The CDR3 covers 15 residues.